The entry below describes one T cell receptor (beta chain). The antigen is unknown. This entry is derived from a study of cytomegalovirus exposure and HLA in healthy donors. Study-wide context: One earlier analysis, a look at approximately 190 million T cells, found almost 120 million unique TCR beta sequences. Clustering assigned 70% to 90% of the roughly 370 genotyped donors to the Caucasian-associated ancestry cluster.

The study ran its PCR with 60 Vbeta and 13 Jbeta primers. Data came from immunoSEQ multiplex PCR; TCRdb stores just in-frame clones and leaves some out. The table has roughly 100,000 clones, under 85% seen once. V was pared by 0 bases and J by 1 base, with 6 bases of the junction left unmatched. Germline V gene data show CDR1 as LGHNT and CDR2 as FRNRAP. The CDR3 length is 17 residues. Study results and caveats: Associated with HLA alleles at 0.05 false discovery rate in a later analysis were 16,951 TCR beta sequences. The study flagged fewer than 200 TCR beta chains as cytomegalovirus-associated.

The source material was PBMCs. This sequence was found in a man aged 25-40 years in good health and CMV-seronegative. The chain recombines TRBV12-5 with TRBJ2-1, with 7 bases identical to TRBD2. The CDR3 spells CASGLVRGVVSYNEQFF. The CDR3 bases are TGTGCTAGTGGTTTGGTACGGGGGGTGGTGTCCTACAATGAGCAGTTCTTC. The complete variable domain, with remaining parts taken from reference TRBV12-5 and TRBJ2-1, reads DARVTQTPRHKVTEMGQEVTMRCQPILGHNTVFWYRQTMMQGLELLAYFRNRAPLDDSGMPKDRFSAEMPDATLATLKIQPSEPRDSAVYFCASGLVRGVVSYNEQFFGPGTRLTVL.